The rows below give T cell receptor beta chains drawn from one sample of a study of cytomegalovirus exposure and HLA in healthy donors. The table came from immunoSEQ multiplex PCR; TCRdb's copy has only in-frame clones and leaves some out. The table lists a few hundred thousand clones, around 79% of them singletons, with 0.2% to 0.25% in the top ten. The sample taken for sequencing was PBMCs. The receptors were sampled from a girl aged 2 to 10 in good health and CMV-seronegative. Both conserved end residues are part of each CDR3. The order of the fields is clone size, J gene, D gene, V gene, CDR3 DNA, CDR3 protein. The D gene is left open where the match is weak. Not every row has a clone size; where given, it reads once, few, many or a size class.

-	TRBJ1-2	-	TRBV11-2	TGTGCCAGCAGCTTAGCCATAGCTAACTATGGCTACACCTTC	CASSLAIANYGYTF
-	TRBJ1-1	TRBD1	TRBV2	TGTGCCAGCAGGGGACAGCAATACATGAACACTGAAGCTTTCTTT	CASRGQQYMNTEAFF
-	TRBJ2-2	-	TRBV6-1	TGTGCCAGCAGTGCTCGGGTGGACACCGGGGAGCTGTTTTTT	CASSARVDTGELFF
once	TRBJ1-1	TRBD1	TRBV7-9	TGTGCCAGCAGCCGGGGACAGGGGGGGTACACTGAAGCTTTCTTT	CASSRGQGGYTEAFF
-	TRBJ1-5	TRBD1	TRBV7-9	TGTGCCAGCAGCTTAGCGTTGACAGGGCCTATTCATCAGCCCCAGCATTTT	CASSLALTGPIHQPQHF
-	TRBJ2-1	-	TRBV5-6	TGTGCCAGCAGCCCGGGATCGATCAATGAGCAGTTCTTC	CASSPGSINEQFF
-	TRBJ2-5	-	TRBV5-6	TGTGCCAGCAGCTTGAAAGCTGATCGCCAAGAGACCCAGTACTTC	CASSLKADRQETQYF
-	TRBJ1-1	-	TRBV6-1	TGTGCCAGCAGTGCTTTACAGGGTTTGAACACTGAAGCTTTCTTT	CASSALQGLNTEAFF
once	TRBJ2-1	TRBD1	TRBV5-1	TGCGCCAGCAGCTTAGACAGGGGCGGCAATGAGCAGTTCTTC	CASSLDRGGNEQFF
-	TRBJ1-2	TRBD1	TRBV5-4	TGTGCCAGCAGGTTACAGGGGGCGCATGGCTATGGCTACACCTTC	CASRLQGAHGYGYTF
-	TRBJ2-2	TRBD2	TRBV4-2	TGTGCCAGCAGCCGGGGGGGCACCGGGGAGCTGTTTTTT	CASSRGGTGELFF
-	TRBJ2-1	TRBD2	TRBV13	TGTGCCAGCAGCTTAGGGACTAGCAGATACAATGAGCAGTTCTTC	CASSLGTSRYNEQFF
-	TRBJ2-1	TRBD1	TRBV4-1	TGCGCCAGCAGCCAAGATGGCGACAGGGACACCCCATGGCGAGACAATGAGCAGTTCTTC	CASSQDGDRDTPWRDNEQFF
few	TRBJ2-7	TRBD2	TRBV6-6	TGTGCCAGCAGTTCCACCCGGGGGGGGACCTACGAGCAGTACTTC	CASSSTRGGTYEQYF
-	TRBJ2-3	TRBD2	TRBV2	TGTGCCAGCACAGGGACTAGCGGGGGTGCCCTGACCAGGGATACGCAGTATTTT	CASTGTSGGALTRDTQYF
once	TRBJ1-2	-	TRBV6-5	TGTGCCAGTTCAACGTGGGGGGATGGCTACACCTTC	CASSTWGDGYTF
-	TRBJ2-7	TRBD1	TRBV5-3	TGTGCCAGACCGCGAGACAGGGGGAAGAGCGAGCAGTACTTC	CARPRDRGKSEQYF
-	TRBJ1-1	-	TRBV19	TGTGCCAGTAGACAGACAGGTGACGGGACTGAAGCTTTCTTT	CASRQTGDGTEAFF
-	TRBJ1-2	-	TRBV25-1	TGTGCCAGCAGTGAAGAGTTGGGAGGGAATCGATATGGCTACACCTTC	CASSEELGGNRYGYTF
-	TRBJ2-3	-	TRBV21-1	TGTGCCAGCAGCAAAGACGTTTCAGGGGATACGCAGTATTTT	CASSKDVSGDTQYF
-	TRBJ1-2	TRBD1	TRBV5-4	TGTGCCAGCAGCTCTAACAGGGGGCATGGCTACACCTTC	CASSSNRGHGYTF
-	TRBJ1-4	-	TRBV5-6	TGTGCCAGCAGCTTGGCACGGGTTGAAAAACTGTTTTTT	CASSLARVEKLFF
-	TRBJ1-5	TRBD1	TRBV7-9	TGTGCCAGCAGCCGGGACAGGATCCAGCCCCAGCATTTT	CASSRDRIQPQHF
-	TRBJ2-5	TRBD1	TRBV2	TGTGCCAGCAGTGCAACAGGGGTCGAGACCCAGTACTTC	CASSATGVETQYF
-	TRBJ1-1	-	TRBV9	TGTGCCAGCAGCGTAAGCGGGAACACTGAAGCTTTCTTT	CASSVSGNTEAFF
-	TRBJ1-1	-	TRBV2	TGTGCCAGCCGAGTCACCGAGGTGGTGAACACTGAAGCTTTCTTT	CASRVTEVVNTEAFF
-	TRBJ2-7	TRBD1	TRBV2	TGTGCCAGCAGGGAGAAAGGGACAGGCTCCTACGAGCAGTACTTC	CASREKGTGSYEQYF
-	TRBJ2-5	-	TRBV14	TGTGCCAGCAAGGGTCTAGCGGAGACCCAGTACTTC	CASKGLAETQYF
-	TRBJ1-2	-	TRBV4-1	TGCGCCAGCAGCCAGCCCGTACTCGGACGAGGGGGTGGCTACACCTTC	CASSQPVLGRGGGYTF
-	TRBJ2-2	TRBD1	TRBV7-6	TGTGCCAGCAGCTTAGGACAGGGGAAAGGGGAGCTGTTTTTT	CASSLGQGKGELFF
-	TRBJ1-3	-	TRBV2	TGTGCCAGCAAGGGGGATGGAAACACCATATATTTT	CASKGDGNTIYF
-	TRBJ2-2	TRBD1	TRBV7-6	TGTGCCAGCAGCCCGAGGACAGGGGAGAACACCGGGGAGCTGTTTTTT	CASSPRTGENTGELFF
once	TRBJ2-7	-	TRBV19	TGCGCCAGTAGCTCAGCGACAGGTACCTACGAGCAGTACTTC	CASSSATGTYEQYF
-	TRBJ2-5	TRBD2	TRBV10-3	TGTGCCATCAGTGAGTCGGGACTAGCGGGCCCCCAAGAGACCCAGTACTTC	CAISESGLAGPQETQYF
once	TRBJ2-1	-	TRBV2	TGTGCCAGCAGGCCTAGGCGAGACCTAGAGCAGTTCTTC	CASRPRRDLEQFF
-	TRBJ2-3	-	TRBV4-1	TGCGCCAGCAGCCAAAGCGGTGAGGGCCGCGGCACAGATACGCAGTATTTT	CASSQSGEGRGTDTQYF
-	TRBJ2-1	-	TRBV5-4	TGTGCCAGCACCTCAATGGGACACGGGGGGTACAATGAGCAGCTCTTC	CASTSMGHGGYNEQLF
few	TRBJ2-7	TRBD1	TRBV25-1	TGTGCCAGCTGGGACAGTAGTTACGAGCAGTACTTC	CASWDSSYEQYF
-	TRBJ2-6	TRBD1	TRBV7-6	TGTGCCAGCAGCTCCCCCCAGGGGGCGAAGGCTGGGGCCAACGTCCTGACTTTC	CASSSPQGAKAGANVLTF
-	TRBJ1-2	TRBD1	TRBV5-1	TGCGCCAGCAGATCGGGACAGGGGTATCTCTATGGCTACACCTTC	CASRSGQGYLYGYTF
-	TRBJ2-1	-	TRBV5-1	TGCGCCAGCAGCTTGGTGCAGGGTGAGCAGTTCTTC	CASSLVQGEQFF
-	TRBJ2-2	TRBD1	TRBV25-1	TGTGCCAGTACGCCCCGGGACAGATACACCGGGGAGCTGTTTTTT	CASTPRDRYTGELFF
-	TRBJ1-2	-	TRBV19	TGTGCCAGCCGCTCTACAGTTTCCTATGGCTACACCTTC	CASRSTVSYGYTF
-	TRBJ2-2	-	TRBV6-1	TGTGCCAGCAGTGAAATTGGAGGGACCGGGGAGCTGTTTTTT	CASSEIGGTGELFF
-	TRBJ2-1	TRBD2	TRBV7-9	TGTGCCAGCAGCTTAGTAATTGTGACTAGCGGGCCCAGTGAGCAGTTCTTC	CASSLVIVTSGPSEQFF
-	TRBJ1-2	-	TRBV19	TGTGCCAGTAGTATACAAGGGGGGGACTATGGCTACACCTTC	CASSIQGGDYGYTF
-	TRBJ2-5	-	TRBV25-1	TGTGCCAGCAGTGATAGGGGCCAGTACTTC	CASSDRGQYF
-	TRBJ2-7	TRBD2	TRBV4-1	TGCGCCAGCAGCCAAGGCCCTAGCGGTTACGAGCAGTACTTC	CASSQGPSGYEQYF
-	TRBJ2-6	-	TRBV18	TGTGCCAGCTCAGAAGACAGCTCTGGGGCCAACGTCCTGACTTTC	CASSEDSSGANVLTF
-	TRBJ2-7	TRBD2	TRBV15	TGTGCCACCAAGGCTAGCGGGGCCTCCTACGAGCAGTACTTC	CATKASGASYEQYF
-	TRBJ2-7	-	TRBV5-1	TGCGCCAGCAGCTCGGCAGGGGACCCGAGCTCCTACGAGCAGTACTTC	CASSSAGDPSSYEQYF
few	TRBJ2-1	TRBD2	TRBV9	TGTGCCAGCAGTCGGACTAGCGGGGAGTACAATGAGCAGTTCTTC	CASSRTSGEYNEQFF